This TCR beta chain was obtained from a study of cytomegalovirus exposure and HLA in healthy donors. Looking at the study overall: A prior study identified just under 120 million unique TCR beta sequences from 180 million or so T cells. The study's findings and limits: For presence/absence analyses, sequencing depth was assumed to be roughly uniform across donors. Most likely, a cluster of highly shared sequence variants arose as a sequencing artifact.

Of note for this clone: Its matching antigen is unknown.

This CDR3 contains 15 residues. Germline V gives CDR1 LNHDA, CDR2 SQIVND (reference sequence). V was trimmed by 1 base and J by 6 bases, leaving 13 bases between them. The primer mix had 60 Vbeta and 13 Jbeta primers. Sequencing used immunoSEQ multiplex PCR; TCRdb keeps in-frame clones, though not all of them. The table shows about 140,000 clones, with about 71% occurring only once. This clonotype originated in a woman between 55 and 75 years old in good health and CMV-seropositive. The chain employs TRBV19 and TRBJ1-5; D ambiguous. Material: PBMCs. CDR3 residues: CASSIGAGASQPQHF. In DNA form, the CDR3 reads TGTGCCAGTAGTATAGGAGCCGGAGCGTCTCAGCCCCAGCATTTT.